One sample yielded the 15 T cell receptor beta chains listed below, sequenced in a study of post-analysis software for immune sequencing data. Prepared libraries of TCR beta cDNA carried unique molecular identifiers. Each CDR3 protein is one row after TCRdb ran MiXCR on the PCR reads. The sample records around 250,000 distinct CDR3 sequences, 36% being singletons. Antigens for these TCRs are unknown. Points from the study as a whole: Patients used about five TRBV segments, including TRBV5-6, TRBV5-1 and TRBV20-1, more often than controls.

Sequenced sample: blood. Every receptor here comes from a girl under 18 with multiple sclerosis.

This clonotype was observed a few times. The genes are TRBV7-2 and TRBJ2-5; 11 positions agree with TRBD2. In germline, CDR1 is SGHTA, CDR2 FQGNSA. V dropped 5 bases and J dropped 1; count of bases not matched to a gene: 6. There are 16 residues in the CDR3. The CDR3 bases are TGTGCCAGCAGCGATCTGGGACTAGCGGCCCAAGAGACCCAGTACTTC. Its translation: CASSDLGLAAQETQYF.

Concerning this clonotype itself: One junction end does not reproduce the germline sequence, and a read error may be involved. J is TRBJ1-2 and V is TRBV5-6, with 8 bases fitting TRBD1. The CDR3 has 14 amino acids. Germline V gene sequence: CDR1 SGHDT, CDR2 YYEEEE. The CDR3 region is CARRETDRASGYTF. CDR3 in DNA: TGTGCCCGCAGGGAAACGGACAGGGCCAGCGGCTACACCTTC.

Of note for this clonotype: A much larger clone lies a single base off, so this may be a read error. The rearrangement joins TRBV29-1 to TRBJ2-1; the D gene is possibly TRBD1 (6 bases). The V end was cut by 3 bases, the J end by 12 bases, with 21 bases between. The CDR3 sequence is 14 residues long. Germline V gene lookup returns CDR1 SQVTM and CDR2 ANQGSEA. The CDR3 here is CSVEETQGLAAQFF. In DNA, the CDR3 is TGCAGCGTTGAGGAAACTCAGGGGTTGGCTGCGCAGTTCTTC.

Only a few counts were recorded for this clonotype. This chain uses TRBV5-6 with TRBJ1-1; the D is unclear. The germline CDR1 and CDR2 sequences are SGHDT and YYEEEE. CDR3 length: 14 amino acids. V gave up 3 bases and J gave up 2 bases, with 11 bases separating them. The CDR3 loop is CASSCKGPNTEAFF. The CDR3 nucleotides read TGTGCCAGCAGCTGTAAGGGCCCCAACACTGAAGCTTTCTTT. Using reference TRBV5-6 and TRBJ1-1 for the parts outside the CDR3, the full variable domain is DAGVTQSPTHLIKTRGQQVTLRCSPKSGHDTVSWYQQALGQGPQFIFQYYEEEERQRGNFPDRFSGHQFPNYSSELNVNALLLGDSALYLCASSCKGPNTEAFFGQGTRLTVV.

This clonotype has only one observation. Sequence at one end of the junction differs from germline and may be a read error. CDR3 nucleotide sequence: TGTGCCAACAGCCCTGCCCGGGGAGGGATTACCTACAATGTGCAGTACTTC. Translated, it gives CANSPARGGITYNVQYF. This chain joins TRBV7-8 and TRBJ2-5; 7 nucleotides agree with TRBD2. The CDR3 is made up of 17 amino acids. The germline V gene has CDR1 SGHVS and CDR2 FQNEAQ.

The V gene is TRBV6-5, the J gene TRBJ1-2; possible D gene TRBD1, 5 bases. V gave up 3 bases and J gave up 6 bases, with 17 bases separating them. This CDR3 has 15 residues. Germline lookup yields CDR1 MNHEY and CDR2 SVGAGI. CDR3 region: CASSYRDVGVDGYTF. For the CDR3, the DNA is TGTGCCAGCAGTTATCGCGATGTGGGGGTGGATGGCTACACCTTC.

This CDR3 reads CASSQNALAYNEQYF. CDR3 sequence (DNA): TGTGCCAGCAGCCAAAACGCACTAGCGTACAATGAGCAGTACTTC. The V and J genes are TRBV3-1 and TRBJ2-5; 7 bases are a match to TRBD2. The CDR3 length is 15 residues. J was trimmed by 11 bases and V by 2 bases; bases with no gene match: 14. CDR1 and CDR2 from the germline V gene are LGHDT and YNNKEL (reference sequence).

This clonotype was found many times. V is TRBV14 and J is TRBJ2-1; D call uncertain. The CDR3 extends over 15 amino acids. Germline V gene data show CDR1 as SGHDN and CDR2 as FVKESK. The V end lost 1 base, the J end lost 8 bases, and 15 bases lay between the germline ends. CDR3 DNA: TGTGCCAGCAGCCAAGTCCACAGAGAAGGGTATGAGCAGTTCTTC. It translates to CASSQVHREGYEQFF.

On this clonotype: A clone one base away is much larger, so this may be a read error. The V call is TRBV27, the J call TRBJ2-1; 8 bases align to TRBD2. CDR1 is MNHEY and CDR2 is SMNVEV in the germline V gene (reference sequence). This CDR3 spans 13 amino acids. The CDR3 loop reads CASSFRGGNERFF. CDR3 DNA sequence: TGTGCCAGCAGTTTCCGGGGGGGCAATGAGCGGTTCTTC.

The genes are TRBV5-1 and TRBJ2-1; 10 nucleotides line up with TRBD1. The germline CDR1 and CDR2 sequences are SGHRS and YFSETQ. The CDR3 loop spans 15 amino acids. J lost 7 bases, V lost 5 bases, and 9 bases had no gene match. CDR3 sequence: CASSSGTGVLNEQFF. CDR3 DNA: TGCGCCAGCAGTTCCGGGACAGGGGTTTTAAATGAGCAGTTCTTC.

This clonotype has ten or more counts. This chain uses TRBV7-9 with TRBJ2-6; 7 bases fit TRBD1. Trimming took 3 bases from V and 2 from J; bases not matched to a gene: 4. Germline CDR1 reads SEHNR; CDR2 reads FQNEAQ (reference sequence). The CDR3 runs to 16 residues. The CDR3 sequence: CASSFRQGAGANVLTF. The CDR3 DNA reads TGTGCCAGCAGCTTTCGACAGGGAGCTGGGGCCAACGTCCTGACTTTC.

For this clonotype: One end of the junction varies from germline; a read error may be responsible. V gene TRBV5-4 combines with J gene TRBJ2-3; 11 bases line up with TRBD2. CDR1 is SGHNT, CDR2 YYREEE, per germline (reference sequence). The CDR3 has 17 amino acids. CDR3 region: CANSPGLAGGITDTQYF. The CDR3 nucleotides read TGTGCCAACAGCCCCGGACTAGCGGGCGGAATCACAGATACGCAGTATTTT.

The CDR3 DNA sequence: TGTGCCAGCAGCCAAGATTTTCGTCTAGCGGGAGGGTTGGTATATGAGCAGTTCTTC. Its translation: CASSQDFRLAGGLVYEQFF. The genes are TRBV4-2 and TRBJ2-1, with 12 positions matching TRBD2. The CDR3 runs 19 residues. The germline V gene has CDR1 LGHNA and CDR2 YNFKEQ. V shed 0 bases, J shed 8 bases, and the junction held 14 bases outside the gene matches.

This clonotype was seen more than once but under ten times. J is TRBJ1-4 and V is TRBV7-9; TRBD1 agrees at 7 bases. The CDR3 length is 15 residues. Trimming at V came to 5 bases and at J to 7 bases, leaving 10 bases not matched to a gene. Germline CDR1 reads SEHNR; CDR2 reads FQNEAQ (reference sequence). The CDR3 loop reads CASSPATGRGEKLFF. The CDR3 DNA reads as TGTGCCAGCAGCCCCGCGACAGGGAGGGGTGAAAAACTGTTTTTT.

This rearrangement joins TRBV27 to TRBJ2-5; 7 bases map to TRBD2. The CDR3 runs to 14 residues. Unmatched junction bases numbered 3, after V lost 4 bases and J lost 1 base. Germline V gene data show CDR1 as MNHEY and CDR2 as SMNVEV (reference sequence). This chain's CDR3 is CASSSLAPQETQYF. CDR3 bases: TGTGCCAGCAGTTCACTAGCGCCCCAAGAGACCCAGTACTTC.